What follows are 15 T cell receptor beta chains derived from one specimen sequenced in a study of shared T cell receptors in the human thymus. Produced via immunoSEQ multiplex PCR; TCRdb's table is partial and in-frame only. The repertoire holds more than 300,000 clones, roughly 94% seen once, with roughly 0.021% in the top ten. Sequenced input: thymocytes. These receptors all stem from a human donor.

V usage is TRBV7-9 and J usage is TRBJ1-1; tentative D call: TRBD1 (5 bases). V was cut by 1 base and J by 4 bases, with 16 bases left in between. The CDR3 sequence is 16 residues long. Germline V gene sequence: CDR1 SEHNR, CDR2 FQNEAQ (reference sequence). The CDR3 protein is CASSLVGDRFSTEAFF. CDR3 sequence (DNA): TGTGCCAGCAGCTTAGTAGGGGACCGCTTCAGCACTGAAGCTTTCTTT.

The chain carries TRBV11-3 and TRBJ2-3; D remains unclear. CDR3 length: 12 residues. V lost 5 bases and J 5 bases, leaving 8 bases between the germline ends. Germline-derived CDR1 and CDR2 are SGHNT and YENEEA. CDR3 in DNA: TGTGCCAGCAGCCTTCCCGAAGATACGCAGTATTTT. The encoded protein is CASSLPEDTQYF.

The V gene is TRBV27, the J gene TRBJ2-3, with D tentatively TRBD1 or TRBD2 (5 bases each). V gave up 5 bases and J gave up 5 bases, with 8 bases separating them. Germline V CDR1 and CDR2: MNHEY, SMNVEV (reference sequence). CDR3 size: 12 residues. For the CDR3, the DNA is TGTGCCAGCAGTCCTGGGGGAGATACGCAGTATTTT. Translation: CASSPGGDTQYF.

The chain couples TRBV5-1 to TRBJ1-2; weak D call: TRBD1 (5 bases). CDR1 and CDR2 (germline): SGHRS, YFSETQ. CDR3 length: 15 residues. V shed 4 bases and J shed 7 bases, with 20 bases lying between them. Written as DNA, the CDR3 is TGCGCCAGCAGCCCAAGGGACCACGGCATCGGTGGCTACACCTTC. The encoded protein is CASSPRDHGIGGYTF.

J is TRBJ1-5 and V is TRBV28; unclear D gene. This CDR3 is 15 amino acids long. V gave up 4 bases and J gave up 6 bases, with 16 bases separating them. Germline CDR1 MDHEN, CDR2 SYDVKM. CDR3 in DNA: TGTGCCAGCAGTTCCCGTTGTGGAGGGAGTCAGCCCCAGCATTTT. This gives the protein CASSSRCGGSQPQHF.

V gene TRBV30 combines with J gene TRBJ2-7, with 11 bases identical to TRBD2. Trimming removed 0 bases from V and 2 bases from J; junction bases left unmatched: 21. Germline loops: CDR1 GTSNPN, CDR2 SVGIG (reference sequence). This CDR3 comprises 21 residues. In DNA form, the CDR3 reads TGTGCCTGGAGTGTATTTCCCCCCCCGGTAGCGGGAGGGAATGGTACCTACGAGCAGTACTTC. Its protein is CAWSVFPPPVAGGNGTYEQYF.

This clone has only a few counts. J is TRBJ2-5 and V is TRBV7-2; 9 bases align to TRBD2. V lost 5 bases, J lost 8 bases, and 9 bases stayed unmatched. Per germline, CDR1 SGHTA and CDR2 FQGNSA. The CDR3 extends over 14 amino acids. The CDR3 protein is CASSPPGLAATQYF. For the CDR3, the DNA is TGTGCCAGCAGCCCCCCGGGACTAGCCGCCACCCAGTACTTC.

The chain is built from TRBV5-6 and TRBJ2-6; 8 nucleotides match TRBD1. The CDR3 totals 15 residues. Germline lookup yields CDR1 SGHDT and CDR2 YYEEEE. V gave up 2 bases and J gave up 2 bases; unmatched junction bases: 0. Here the CDR3 reads CASSFRGPGANVLTF. The CDR3, as DNA: TGTGCCAGCAGCTTCAGGGGGCCTGGGGCCAACGTCCTGACTTTC.

The chain uses TRBV5-8 and TRBJ2-7; D may be TRBD2 (6 bases). The CDR3 loop spans 14 amino acids. CDR1 is SGHTS, CDR2 YDEGEE, per germline. Trimming removed 2 bases at V and 7 bases at J, with 16 bases between. This CDR3 is CASSLIGSAYEQYF. DNA of the CDR3: TGTGCCAGCAGCTTAATCGGGAGCGCGTATGAGCAGTACTTC.

DNA for the CDR3: TGTGCCAGCAGTGACCCCGGCCCCTCGGACGAGCAGTACTTC. Translated: CASSDPGPSDEQYF. The chain uses TRBV25-1 and TRBJ2-7; D unclear. Germline CDR1 is MGHDK and CDR2 is SYGVNS. Trimming shortened V by 3 bases and J by 5 bases, and 14 bases separated the two germline ends. The CDR3 runs 14 residues.

V and J are TRBV7-2 and TRBJ1-2; D ambiguous. Between the trimmed V and J ends, which lost 6 bases and 3 bases, there was a span of 17 bases. From germline, CDR1 is SGHTA and CDR2 FQGNSA. CDR3 size: 15 residues. The DNA of the CDR3 is TGTGCCAGCAGTTTACGCCCCGAGTGGGACTATGGCTACACCTTC. It specifies CASSLRPEWDYGYTF.

The V and J genes are TRBV6-5 and TRBJ2-5; 7 nucleotides agree with TRBD1. This CDR3 spans 15 amino acids. Germline V lookup: CDR1 MNHEY, CDR2 SVGAGI. Unmatched junction bases numbered 10, after V lost 6 bases and J lost 3 bases. CDR3 sequence: CASRPWTGQEETQYF. CDR3 DNA: TGTGCCAGCAGGCCCTGGACAGGTCAAGAAGAGACCCAGTACTTC.

V is TRBV28 and J is TRBJ2-7; 9 bases line up with TRBD1. Germline CDR1 reads MDHEN; CDR2 reads SYDVKM. The CDR3 is 18 amino acids. After removal of 5 bases from V and 0 bases from J, the junction contained 14 bases not matched to a gene. CDR3: CASSHPTRTGAISYEQYF. In DNA, the CDR3 is TGTGCCAGCAGTCACCCCACAAGGACAGGGGCAATCTCCTACGAGCAGTACTTC.

The CDR3 protein is CASSPVLLTLASGNTIYF. The CDR3 DNA is TGTGCCAGCAGCCCCGTATTGTTGACCTTGGCCTCTGGAAACACCATATATTTT. This chain uses TRBV7-2 with TRBJ1-3; no reliable D call. V gave up 5 bases and J gave up 0 bases, with 20 bases separating them. The CDR3 length is 18 residues. The V gene's germline CDR1 is SGHTA and CDR2 FQGNSA.

In its sample, this clone was seen once. The chain has TRBV6-4 and TRBJ2-3, with TRBD1 identical over 7 bases. Germline-derived CDR1 and CDR2 are MRHNA and SNTAGT. The CDR3 length is 16 residues. Trimming took 2 bases from V and 2 from J; bases not matched to a gene: 7. The CDR3 here is CASSDRQGQNTDTQYF. The CDR3 DNA sequence: TGTGCCAGCAGTGACCGACAGGGTCAAAACACAGATACGCAGTATTTT.